Following are 2 T cell receptor beta chains from one sample sequenced in a study of patients and donors after allogeneic stem cell transplantation. Each CDR3 protein is one row after TCRdb ran MiXCR on the RT-PCR reads. This sample has about a million distinct CDR3 sequences, with about a sixth found just once. The specimen was blood, either unsorted or a sorted T cell fraction (not recorded which). The receptors originated from a human donor who was either an allogeneic HSCT recipient or a stem cell or donor lymphocyte infusion donor (not recorded which). It is not recorded whose cells these are; they may come from a transplant donor.

This clonotype showed up many times. The J gene is TRBJ1-5, the V gene TRBV12-3 or TRBV12-4, with D hard to call. The length of the CDR3 is 13 residues. Trimming left V 5 bases short and J 10 bases short, with 15 bases between. CDR3 amino acids: CASSRSILRPQHF. The CDR3 DNA sequence: TGTGCCAGCAGTAGAAGCATCCTACGACCCCAGCATTTT.

This clonotype occurred a few times. The V and J genes are TRBV7-9 and TRBJ2-1, with 8 bases that match TRBD2. Trimming cost V 4 bases and J 2 bases; bases outside gene matches: 7. Germline CDR1 and CDR2: SEHNR and FQNEAQ (reference sequence). The CDR3 totals 16 residues. CDR3: CASSSKRGPTYNEQFF. For the CDR3, the DNA is TGTGCCAGCAGCTCCAAGCGGGGGCCTACCTACAATGAGCAGTTCTTC. Variable domain in full (rest from reference TRBV7-9 and TRBJ2-1): DTGVSQNPRHKITKRGQNVTFRCDPISEHNRLYWYRQTLGQGPEFLTYFQNEAQLEKSRLLSDRFSAERPKGSFSTLEIQRTEQGDSAMYLCASSSKRGPTYNEQFFGPGTRLTVL.